This section outlines one T cell receptor (beta chain) sequence together with its context. The target antigen is unknown. Profiled with immunoSEQ multiplex PCR; TCRdb holds only in-frame clones, not every one. The table has 13,000 or so clones, about four fifths seen once. This entry belongs to a study of tumor-infiltrating lymphocytes in localized non-small cell lung cancer. Study context: Tumor tissue and non-adjacent uninvolved lung came from each patient.

V dropped 4 bases and J dropped 4 bases, with 6 bases sitting between them. Germline CDR1 is SGHTS and CDR2 is YDEGEE. This CDR3 contains 12 residues. Findings of the study overall: TCRbeta sequencing showed higher T cell infiltration in tumors than uninvolved lung. No T-cell fraction difference was seen between IM1 and IM2 tumors. Different pieces of the same tissue were used for each assay.

Sequenced sample: lung tumor tissue. The chain couples TRBV5-8 to TRBJ1-5; D gene uncertain. This sequence was found in a human donor with non-small cell lung cancer. The CDR3 DNA is TGTGCCAGCAGCCGATATAATCAGCCCCAGCATTTT. Protein: CASSRYNQPQHF.